The next 4 T cell receptor beta chains were all read from a single sample in a study of monozygotic twins with inflammatory bowel disease. TCRdb reworked the 5' RACE reads into one entry per CDR3 protein, no DNA. The table lists nearly 450,000 distinct CDR3 sequences, with 2.4% in the top ten. The sequenced sample consisted of blood. These receptors were collected from a human donor with ulcerative colitis or Crohn's disease, or a healthy co-twin of an affected twin (not recorded which).

V usage is TRBV20-1 and J usage is TRBJ2-3; TCRdb calls TRBD2, which cannot be checked without DNA. Looked up from germline, CDR1 is DFQATT and CDR2 is SNEGSKA (reference sequence). The CDR3 consists of 17 residues. CDR3 protein: CSASSPGLAGGTDTQYF.

CDR3 region: CAWTGGANTEAFF. This chain links TRBV30 with TRBJ1-1; TCRdb selects TRBD1, and the lack of DNA leaves this call unchecked. Germline V CDR1 and CDR2: GTSNPN, SVGIG (reference sequence). CDR3 length: 13 residues.

This chain connects TRBV5-1 to TRBJ2-3; TCRdb's assignment of TRBD2 cannot be checked, as there is no DNA. This CDR3 contains 13 residues. Per the germline V gene, CDR1 is SGHRS and CDR2 is YFSETQ. The CDR3 is CASSAGIVDTQYF.

The chain combines TRBV4-2 with TRBJ1-2; no DNA is available, so the TRBD1 call from TCRdb remains unchecked. The CDR3 is made up of 17 amino acids. Germline assignment: CDR1 LGHNA and CDR2 YNFKEQ. CDR3: CASSPTDRGPFFEGYTF.